This TCR beta chain was documented in a study of beta chain features in type 1 diabetes. Trimming stripped 0 bases from V and 5 bases from J, with 8 bases between. Germline values: CDR1 SGHRS, CDR2 YFSETQ. The CDR3 has 13 amino acids. For this clone: Other DNA sequences in this sample translate to the same CDR3.

Expressed TCRB transcripts were sequenced after all isolated RNA was converted to cDNA. TCRdb's table, derived via immunoSEQ multiplex PCR, lists solely in-frame clones and lacks some. The sample has 250,000 to 300,000 clones; under 8.5% are singletons. Sequencing input: central memory CD4+ T cells from blood. The receptor's source is a young woman in good health. The chain recombines TRBV5-1 with TRBJ1-1; no firm D call. The CDR3 DNA reads as TGCGCCAGCAGCTTGGAAAGAGGGACTGAAGCTTTCTTT. This codes for CASSLERGTEAFF.